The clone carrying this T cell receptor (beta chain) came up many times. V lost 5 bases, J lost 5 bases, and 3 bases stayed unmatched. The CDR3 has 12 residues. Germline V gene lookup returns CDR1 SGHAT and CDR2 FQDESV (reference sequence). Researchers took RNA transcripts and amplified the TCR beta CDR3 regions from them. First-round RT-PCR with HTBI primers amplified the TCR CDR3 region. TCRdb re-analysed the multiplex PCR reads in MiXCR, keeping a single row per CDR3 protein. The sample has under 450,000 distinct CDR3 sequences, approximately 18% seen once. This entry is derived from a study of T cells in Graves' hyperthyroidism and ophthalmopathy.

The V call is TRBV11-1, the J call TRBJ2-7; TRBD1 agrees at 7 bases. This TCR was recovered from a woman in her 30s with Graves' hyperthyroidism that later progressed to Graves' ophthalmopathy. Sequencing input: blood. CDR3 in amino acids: CASSTTGNEQYF. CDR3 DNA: TGTGCCAGCAGCACGACAGGGAACGAGCAGTACTTC.